Reported below is one T cell receptor beta chain. Original analysis: Counts of nucleated cells, estimated from reference gene primer amplification, were obtained. TCRdb's copy holds only in-frame clones and misses some; the assay was immunoSEQ multiplex PCR. That table is the source of V, J and clone size, and D and trimming were worked out from the DNA. The data contain approximately 270,000 clones, approximately 90% of them singletons. This sample stems from a study of blood T cell repertoires in COVID-19. Overall study: From the United States, Italy and Spain came samples of acute and convalescent COVID-19.

V was clipped by 2 bases and J by 2 bases; unmatched bases: 3. The V gene's germline CDR1 is WNHNN and CDR2 SYGVQD (reference sequence). The CDR3 extends over 17 amino acids. The TCR was taken from a man aged 40-49 years who had been exposed to COVID-19. This rearrangement joins TRBV10-1 to TRBJ2-6; 10 positions agree with TRBD1. The sequenced material came from PBMCs or T cells enriched from blood (not recorded which). CDR3 in amino acids: CASSEGDRGAGANVLTF. As DNA, the CDR3 is TGCGCCAGCAGTGAGGGGGACAGGGGTGCTGGGGCCAACGTCCTGACTTTC.